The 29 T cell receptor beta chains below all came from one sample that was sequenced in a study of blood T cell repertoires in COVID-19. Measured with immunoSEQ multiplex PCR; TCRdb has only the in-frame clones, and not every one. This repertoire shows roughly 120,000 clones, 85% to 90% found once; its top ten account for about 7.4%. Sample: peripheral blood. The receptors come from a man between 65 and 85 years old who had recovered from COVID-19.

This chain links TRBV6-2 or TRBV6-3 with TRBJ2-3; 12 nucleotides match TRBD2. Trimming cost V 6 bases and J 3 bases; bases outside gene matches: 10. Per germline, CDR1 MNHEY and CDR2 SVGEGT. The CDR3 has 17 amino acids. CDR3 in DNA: TGTGCCAGCAGCCCTTTATTACTAGCGGGAGGAACAGATACGCAGTATTTT. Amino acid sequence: CASSPLLLAGGTDTQYF.

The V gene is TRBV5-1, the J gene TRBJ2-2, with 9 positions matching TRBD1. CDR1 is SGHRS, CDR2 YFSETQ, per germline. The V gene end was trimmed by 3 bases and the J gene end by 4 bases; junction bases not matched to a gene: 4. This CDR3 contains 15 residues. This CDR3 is CASSWAQGATGELFF. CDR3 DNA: TGCGCCAGCAGCTGGGCACAGGGGGCCACCGGGGAGCTGTTTTTT.

In DNA, the CDR3 is TGTGCCGGCGGGGGGGAATACAATGAGCAGTTCTTC. Translating gives CAGGGEYNEQFF. This rearrangement joins TRBV2 to TRBJ2-1; TRBD2 matches at 9 bases. The CDR3 spans 12 residues. After removal of 11 bases from V and 4 bases from J, the junction contained 3 bases not matched to a gene. Germline V lookup: CDR1 SNHLY, CDR2 FYNNEI.

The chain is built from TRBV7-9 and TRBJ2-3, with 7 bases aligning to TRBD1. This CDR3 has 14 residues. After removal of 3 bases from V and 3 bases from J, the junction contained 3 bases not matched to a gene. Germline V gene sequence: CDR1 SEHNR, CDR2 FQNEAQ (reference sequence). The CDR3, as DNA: TGTGCCAGCAGCTTGACAGGGAGTACAGATACGCAGTATTTT. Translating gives CASSLTGSTDTQYF.

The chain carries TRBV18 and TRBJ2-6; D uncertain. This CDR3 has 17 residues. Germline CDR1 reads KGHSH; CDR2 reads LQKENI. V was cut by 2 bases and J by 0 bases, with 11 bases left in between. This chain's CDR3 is CASSPTAAGSGANVLTF. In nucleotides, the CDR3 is TGTGCCAGCTCACCAACGGCGGCCGGCTCTGGGGCCAACGTCCTGACTTTC.

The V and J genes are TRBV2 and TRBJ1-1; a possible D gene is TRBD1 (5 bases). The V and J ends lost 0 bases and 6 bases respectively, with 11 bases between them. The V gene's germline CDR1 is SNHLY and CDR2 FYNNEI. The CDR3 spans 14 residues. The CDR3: CASSEAPGRAEAFF. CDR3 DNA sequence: TGTGCCAGCAGTGAAGCACCAGGGCGCGCTGAAGCTTTCTTT.

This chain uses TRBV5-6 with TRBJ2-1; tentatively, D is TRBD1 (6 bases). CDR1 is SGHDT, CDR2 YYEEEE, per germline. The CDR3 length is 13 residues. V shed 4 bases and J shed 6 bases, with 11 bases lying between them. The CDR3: CASSPGTPNEQFF. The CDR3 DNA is TGTGCCAGCAGCCCGGGGACACCCAATGAGCAGTTCTTC. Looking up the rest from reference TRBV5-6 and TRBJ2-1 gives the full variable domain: DAGVTQSPTHLIKTRGQQVTLRCSPKSGHDTVSWYQQALGQGPQFIFQYYEEEERQRGNFPDRFSGHQFPNYSSELNVNALLLGDSALYLCASSPGTPNEQFFGPGTRLTVL.

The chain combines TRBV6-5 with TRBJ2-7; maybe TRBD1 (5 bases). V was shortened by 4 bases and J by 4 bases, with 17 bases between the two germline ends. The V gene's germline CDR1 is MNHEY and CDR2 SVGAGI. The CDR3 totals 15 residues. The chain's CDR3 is CASSCRWQGRYEQYF. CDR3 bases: TGTGCCAGCAGTTGCCGTTGGCAGGGAAGATACGAGCAGTACTTC.

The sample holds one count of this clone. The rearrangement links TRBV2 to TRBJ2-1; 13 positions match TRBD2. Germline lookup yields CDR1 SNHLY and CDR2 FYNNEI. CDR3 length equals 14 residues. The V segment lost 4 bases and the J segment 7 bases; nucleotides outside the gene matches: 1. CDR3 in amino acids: CASSGTSGGNEQFF. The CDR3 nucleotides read TGTGCCAGCAGTGGGACTAGCGGGGGAAATGAGCAGTTCTTC.

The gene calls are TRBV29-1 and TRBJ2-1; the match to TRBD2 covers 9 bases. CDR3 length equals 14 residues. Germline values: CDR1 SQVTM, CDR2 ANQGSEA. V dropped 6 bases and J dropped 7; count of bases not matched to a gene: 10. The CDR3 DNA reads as TGCAGCGTCTTAGCGGGAGAGGTTTGGAATGAGCAGTTCTTC. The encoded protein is CSVLAGEVWNEQFF.

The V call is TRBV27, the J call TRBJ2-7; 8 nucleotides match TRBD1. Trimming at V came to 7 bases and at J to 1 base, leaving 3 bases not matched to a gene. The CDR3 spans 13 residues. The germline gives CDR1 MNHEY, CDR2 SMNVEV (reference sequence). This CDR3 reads CASTGGISYEQYF. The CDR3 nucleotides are TGTGCCAGCACAGGGGGCATTTCCTACGAGCAGTACTTC.

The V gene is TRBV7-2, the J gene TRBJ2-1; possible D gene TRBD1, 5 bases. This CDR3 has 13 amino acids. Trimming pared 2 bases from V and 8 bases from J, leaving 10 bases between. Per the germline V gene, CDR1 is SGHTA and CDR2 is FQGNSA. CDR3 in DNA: TGTGCCAGCAGCTTAATCCAGGGCCATGAGCAGTTCTTC. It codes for CASSLIQGHEQFF. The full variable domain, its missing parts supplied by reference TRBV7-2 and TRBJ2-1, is GAGVSQSPSNKVTEKGKDVELRCDPISGHTALYWYRQSLGQGLEFLIYFQGNSAPDKSGLPSDRFSAERTGGSVSTLTIQRTQQEDSAVYLCASSLIQGHEQFFGPGTRLTVL.

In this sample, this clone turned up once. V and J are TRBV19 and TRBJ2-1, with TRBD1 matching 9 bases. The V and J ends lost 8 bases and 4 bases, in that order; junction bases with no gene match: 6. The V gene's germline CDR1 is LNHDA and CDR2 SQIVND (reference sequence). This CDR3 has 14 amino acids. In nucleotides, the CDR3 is TGTGCCAGTTCACCGACAGGGGGGTACAATGAGCAGTTCTTC. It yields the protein CASSPTGGYNEQFF.

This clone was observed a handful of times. In nucleotides, the CDR3 is TGCAGCGTTGTTGCGGGACAGGGTGCAAACACCATATATTTT. Protein sequence: CSVVAGQGANTIYF. The gene calls are TRBV29-1 and TRBJ1-3; 9 positions match TRBD1. V lost 4 bases to trimming and J lost 6 bases; unmatched junction nucleotides: 7. Germline V gene data show CDR1 as SQVTM and CDR2 as ANQGSEA. The CDR3 sequence is 14 residues long.

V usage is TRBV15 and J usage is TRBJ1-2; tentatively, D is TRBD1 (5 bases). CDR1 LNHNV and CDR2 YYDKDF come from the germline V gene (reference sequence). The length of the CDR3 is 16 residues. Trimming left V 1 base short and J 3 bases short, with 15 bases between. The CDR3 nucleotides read TGTGCCACCAGCAGAGCCGGGCAGGGCGGAGACTATGGCTACACCTTC. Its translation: CATSRAGQGGDYGYTF.

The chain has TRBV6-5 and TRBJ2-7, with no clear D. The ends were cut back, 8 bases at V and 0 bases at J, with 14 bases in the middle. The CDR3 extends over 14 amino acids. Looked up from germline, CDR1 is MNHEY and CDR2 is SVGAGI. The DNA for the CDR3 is TGTGCCAGCCAGACAAGGTTCAGCTCCTACGAGCAGTACTTC. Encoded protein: CASQTRFSSYEQYF.

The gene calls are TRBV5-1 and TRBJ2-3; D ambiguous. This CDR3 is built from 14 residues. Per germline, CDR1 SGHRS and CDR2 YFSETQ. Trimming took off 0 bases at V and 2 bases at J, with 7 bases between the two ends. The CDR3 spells CASSLEPNTDTQYF. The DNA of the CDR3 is TGCGCCAGCAGCTTGGAGCCAAACACAGATACGCAGTATTTT.

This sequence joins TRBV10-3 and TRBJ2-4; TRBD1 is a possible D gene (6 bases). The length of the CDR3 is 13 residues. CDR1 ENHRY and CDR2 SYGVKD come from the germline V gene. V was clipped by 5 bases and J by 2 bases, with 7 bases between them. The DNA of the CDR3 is TGTGCCATCAGTACAGGGTCCAAAAACATTCAGTACTTC. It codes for CAISTGSKNIQYF.

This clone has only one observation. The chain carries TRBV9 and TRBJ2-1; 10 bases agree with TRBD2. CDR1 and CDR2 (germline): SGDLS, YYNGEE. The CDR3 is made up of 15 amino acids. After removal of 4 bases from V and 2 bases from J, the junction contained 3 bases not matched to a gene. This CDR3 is CASSRLAGTYNEQFF. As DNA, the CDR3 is TGTGCCAGCAGCCGACTAGCGGGTACCTACAATGAGCAGTTCTTC.

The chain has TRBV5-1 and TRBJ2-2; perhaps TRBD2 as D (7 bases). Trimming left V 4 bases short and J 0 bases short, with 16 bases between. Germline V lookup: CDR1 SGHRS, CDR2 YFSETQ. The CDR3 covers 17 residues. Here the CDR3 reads CASSKGGEGTNTGELFF. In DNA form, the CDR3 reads TGCGCCAGCAGCAAAGGGGGGGAAGGGACGAACACCGGGGAGCTGTTTTTT.

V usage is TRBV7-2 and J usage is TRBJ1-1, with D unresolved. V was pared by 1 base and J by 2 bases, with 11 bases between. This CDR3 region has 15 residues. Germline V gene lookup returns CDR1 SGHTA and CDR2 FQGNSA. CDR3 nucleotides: TGTGCCAGCAGCTTAGTACCAGTCGATAACACTGAAGCTTTCTTT. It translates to CASSLVPVDNTEAFF.

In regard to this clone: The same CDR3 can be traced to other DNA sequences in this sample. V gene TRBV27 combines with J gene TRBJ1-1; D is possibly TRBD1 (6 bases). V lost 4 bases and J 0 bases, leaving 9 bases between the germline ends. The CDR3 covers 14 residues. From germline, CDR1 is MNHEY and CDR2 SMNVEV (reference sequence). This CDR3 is CASSSGQMNTEAFF. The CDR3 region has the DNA TGTGCCAGCAGTTCCGGACAGATGAACACTGAAGCTTTCTTT.

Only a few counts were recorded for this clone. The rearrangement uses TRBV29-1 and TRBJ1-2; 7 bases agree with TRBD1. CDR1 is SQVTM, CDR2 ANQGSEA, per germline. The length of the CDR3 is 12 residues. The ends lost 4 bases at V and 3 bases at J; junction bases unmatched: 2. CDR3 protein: CSVGGTDYGYTF. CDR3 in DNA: TGCAGCGTTGGTGGGACAGACTATGGCTACACCTTC. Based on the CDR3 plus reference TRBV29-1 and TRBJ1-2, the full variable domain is SAVISQKPSRDICQRGTSLTIQCQVDSQVTMMFWYRQQPGQSLTLIATANQGSEATYESGFVIDKFPISRPNLTFSTLTVSNMSPEDSSIYLCSVGGTDYGYTFGSGTRLTVV.

The CDR3 sequence: CASSPDRPQETQYF. CDR3 DNA: TGTGCCAGCAGCCCGGACAGGCCCCAAGAGACCCAGTACTTC. J is TRBJ2-5 and V is TRBV5-4; TRBD1 matches 7 bases. Germline lookup yields CDR1 SGHNT and CDR2 YYREEE (reference sequence). After removal of 4 bases from V and 1 base from J, the junction contained 4 bases not matched to a gene. The CDR3 totals 14 residues.

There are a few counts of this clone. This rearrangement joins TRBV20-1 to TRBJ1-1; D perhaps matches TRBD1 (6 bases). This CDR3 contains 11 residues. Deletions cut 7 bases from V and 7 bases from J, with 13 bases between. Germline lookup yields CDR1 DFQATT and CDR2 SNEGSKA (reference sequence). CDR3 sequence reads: CSVPNRVEAFF. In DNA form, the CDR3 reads TGCAGTGTTCCAAACAGGGTTGAAGCTTTCTTT.

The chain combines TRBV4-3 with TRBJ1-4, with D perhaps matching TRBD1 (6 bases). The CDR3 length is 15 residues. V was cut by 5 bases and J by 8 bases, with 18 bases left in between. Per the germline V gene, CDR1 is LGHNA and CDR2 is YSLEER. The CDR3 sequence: CASSARTAVVEKLFF. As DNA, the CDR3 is TGCGCCAGCAGCGCCCGGACAGCGGTCGTCGAAAAACTGTTTTTT.

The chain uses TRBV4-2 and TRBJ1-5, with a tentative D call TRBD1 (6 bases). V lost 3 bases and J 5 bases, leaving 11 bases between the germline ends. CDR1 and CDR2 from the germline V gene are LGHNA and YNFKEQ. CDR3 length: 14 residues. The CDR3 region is CASSQSGVDQPQHF. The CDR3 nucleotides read TGTGCCAGCAGCCAGTCAGGGGTCGATCAGCCCCAGCATTTT.

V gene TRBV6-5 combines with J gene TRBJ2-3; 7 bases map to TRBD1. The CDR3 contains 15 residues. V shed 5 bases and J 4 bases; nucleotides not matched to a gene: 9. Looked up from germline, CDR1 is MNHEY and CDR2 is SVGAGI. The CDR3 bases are TGTGCCAGCAGTCCCCGACAGGGCTGGGCAGATACGCAGTATTTT. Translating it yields CASSPRQGWADTQYF.

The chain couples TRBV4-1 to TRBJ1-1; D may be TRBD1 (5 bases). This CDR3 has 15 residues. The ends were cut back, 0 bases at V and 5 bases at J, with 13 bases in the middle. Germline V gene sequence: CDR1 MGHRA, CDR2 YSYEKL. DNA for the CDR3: TGCGCCAGCAGCCAAGATAAAGGGACTATTACTGAAGCTTTCTTT. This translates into CASSQDKGTITEAFF.